This T cell receptor (beta chain) was captured in a study of blood T cell repertoires in COVID-19. The wider study: Acute and convalescent COVID-19 specimens originated in the United States, Italy and Spain. PBMCs, B-cell-depleted T cells, or T cells provided the cDNA or gDNA that made up the material.

In the source study's methods: Estimated nucleated cell counts came from reference gene primer amplification. Here immunoSEQ multiplex PCR was the method, and the copy in TCRdb shows in-frame clones only, minus some. V and J calls and clone size are those listed in that table; D and trimming were worked out from the DNA. The sample has more than 100,000 clones, around 88% seen once. The material sequenced was peripheral blood. This receptor was obtained from a woman in her forties or fifties with active or convalescent COVID-19.

The CDR3 reads CAISVQGVEYEQYF. The DNA of the CDR3 is TGTGCCATCAGTGTGCAGGGGGTTGAGTACGAGCAGTACTTC. The chain joins TRBV10-3 to TRBJ2-7; 7 positions match TRBD1. This CDR3 comprises 14 residues. CDR1 and CDR2 from the germline V gene are ENHRY and SYGVKD. J was trimmed by 4 bases and V by 4 bases; bases with no gene match: 7.